This TCR beta chain is from a study of cytomegalovirus exposure and HLA in healthy donors. Study-level points and caveats: Other equally common chains were less clonally expanded than HLA-associated TCR beta chains, a later analysis showed. Listed as cytomegalovirus-associated were roughly 180 TCR beta chains. In the analysis, some V segments, TRBV6-2 and TRBV6-3 included, were excluded as indistinguishable.

The CDR3 is made up of 16 amino acids. Trimming cost V 0 bases and J 2 bases; bases outside gene matches: 5. Germline V lookup: CDR1 MGHRA, CDR2 YSYEKL. Concerning this clone itself: Its specificity is unknown.

PCR used 60 Vbeta primers and 13 Jbeta primers. Original processing notes: Counted up in a later analysis, unique TCR beta chains came to about 80 million, with around 9.9 million shared. Sequencing was performed with immunoSEQ multiplex PCR; in TCRdb, only in-frame clones are kept and a portion is missing. For V, J and clone size, that table is used; D and trimming come from the DNA. The repertoire holds more than 130,000 clones, with roughly four fifths as singletons. The clonotype originates from a woman between 45 and 60 years old in good health and CMV-seronegative. The V call is TRBV4-1, the J call TRBJ2-3, with 7 bases identical to TRBD2. Sequencing was performed on PBMCs. CDR3 in DNA: TGCGCCAGCAGCCAAGAAGGGCTAGCGGACACAGATACGCAGTATTTT. Its translation: CASSQEGLADTDTQYF.